The 22 T cell receptor beta chains below come from one sample, sequenced in a study of cytomegalovirus exposure and HLA in healthy donors. The PCR was carried out with 60 Vbeta primers and 13 Jbeta primers. Only in-frame clones appear in the TCRdb table, and some are missing; sequencing was by immunoSEQ multiplex PCR. The top ten clones hold approximately 2% of a sample with under 200,000 clones, roughly 80% of them seen once. The sample comprised PBMCs. The receptors were gathered from a man aged 18-30 years in good health and CMV-seronegative.

CDR3: CASSPGLAGGSQYF. In DNA form, the CDR3 reads TGTGCCAGCAGCCCAGGACTAGCGGGGGGTTCGCAGTATTTT. The chain links TRBV7-9 to TRBJ2-3; 14 bases fit TRBD2. The CDR3 covers 14 residues. Germline CDR1 reads SEHNR; CDR2 reads FQNEAQ (reference sequence). V lost 5 bases and J lost 10; bases outside the gene matches: 5.

This rearrangement joins TRBV27 to TRBJ2-7; 9 bases match TRBD2. Trimming cost V 2 bases and J 4 bases; bases outside gene matches: 6. Germline V gene data show CDR1 as MNHEY and CDR2 as SMNVEV (reference sequence). This CDR3 spans 15 amino acids. CDR3 in DNA: TGTGCCAGCAGTTTAAGGGCGGGGGGGTATTACGAGCAGTACTTC. Its protein product is CASSLRAGGYYEQYF.

V and J are TRBV7-2 and TRBJ1-2; a weak D match, TRBD1 (6 bases). Germline assignment: CDR1 SGHTA and CDR2 FQGNSA. The germline V and J ends were trimmed by 5 bases and 2 bases, with 9 bases remaining between them. The CDR3 spans 13 residues. CDR3 loop: CASSAGVNYGYTF. The CDR3 nucleotides read TGTGCCAGCAGCGCAGGGGTAAACTATGGCTACACCTTC. Using reference TRBV7-2 and TRBJ1-2 for the parts outside the CDR3, the full variable domain is GAGVSQSPSNKVTEKGKDVELRCDPISGHTALYWYRQSLGQGLEFLIYFQGNSAPDKSGLPSDRFSAERTGGSVSTLTIQRTQQEDSAVYLCASSAGVNYGYTFGSGTRLTVV.

This clone appeared a single time. This chain uses TRBV18 with TRBJ1-3; D not certain. CDR1 and CDR2 from the germline V gene are KGHSH and LQKENI. The CDR3 totals 15 residues. Trimming cost V 0 bases and J 1 base, with 7 bases left between them. The CDR3 coding sequence is TGTGCCAGCTCACCACCGAACGAGTCTGGAAACACCATATATTTT. Amino acids: CASSPPNESGNTIYF. The whole variable domain, filled in from reference TRBV18 and TRBJ1-3, reads NAGVMQNPRHLVRRRGQEARLRCSPMKGHSHVYWYRQLPEEGLKFMVYLQKENIIDESGMPKERFSAEFPKEGPSILRIQQVVRGDSAAYFCASSPPNESGNTIYFGEGSWLTVV.

As concerns this clone: Mismatch with germline at one junction end may stem from a read error. The CDR3 region is CSSSPGLAVTPSTDTQYF. The CDR3 nucleotides are TGTTCCAGCAGCCCGGGACTAGCGGTTACACCTAGCACAGATACGCAGTATTTT. The chain joins TRBV7-9 to TRBJ2-3; 11 bases agree with TRBD2. Germline V gives CDR1 SEHNR, CDR2 FQNEAQ (reference sequence). The CDR3 extends over 18 amino acids.

The chain uses TRBV19 and TRBJ2-3; tentatively, D is TRBD1 (6 bases). The CDR3 loop spans 15 amino acids. CDR1 is LNHDA and CDR2 is SQIVND in the germline V gene (reference sequence). V lost 4 bases, J lost 5 bases, and 16 bases lay in between. The CDR3 DNA sequence: TGTGCCAGTAGTAGCGGAGTACAGGGTAGAGATACGCAGTATTTT. Translation: CASSSGVQGRDTQYF.

Only a few counts were recorded for this clone. This rearrangement joins TRBV25-1 to TRBJ1-4; maybe TRBD1 (5 bases). Trimming took 6 bases from V and 7 from J, leaving 27 bases between them. The germline CDR1 and CDR2 sequences are MGHDK and SYGVNS. The CDR3 has 18 amino acids. CDR3 region: CASSSTGGGRGEGEKLFF. CDR3 nucleotide sequence: TGTGCCAGCAGCTCAACCGGGGGGGGAAGGGGAGAAGGTGAAAAACTGTTTTTT. Based on the CDR3 plus reference TRBV25-1 and TRBJ1-4, the full variable domain is EADIYQTPRYLVIGTGKKITLECSQTMGHDKMYWYQQDPGMELHLIHYSYGVNSTEKGDLSSESTVSRIRTEHFPLTLESARPSHTSQYLCASSSTGGGRGEGEKLFFGSGTQLSVL.

This clone occurred once. The genes are TRBV4-3 and TRBJ2-1, with TRBD2 matching over 12 bases. The length of the CDR3 is 18 residues. Trimming cost V 1 base and J 2 bases; bases outside gene matches: 6. CDR1 is LGHNA, CDR2 YSLEER, per germline. CDR3 residues: CASSQVLPSGRAYNEQFF. CDR3 bases: TGCGCCAGCAGCCAAGTCTTGCCTAGCGGGAGGGCCTACAATGAGCAGTTCTTC.

The rearrangement links TRBV9 to TRBJ1-1, with 8 bases matching TRBD1. V gave up 0 bases and J gave up 5 bases; unmatched junction bases: 3. The CDR3 is 14 amino acids. Germline V gene data show CDR1 as SGDLS and CDR2 as YYNGEE. CDR3: CASSVAQGGTEAFF. The CDR3 DNA sequence: TGTGCCAGCAGCGTAGCACAGGGGGGTACTGAAGCTTTCTTT.

This chain connects TRBV5-4 to TRBJ2-7, with D possibly TRBD1 on 6 matching bases. Germline-derived CDR1 and CDR2 are SGHNT and YYREEE (reference sequence). Trimming pared 2 bases from V and 3 bases from J, leaving 15 bases between. CDR3 length equals 15 residues. The CDR3 reads CASSFGAGARYEQYF. In DNA form, the CDR3 reads TGTGCCAGCAGCTTCGGAGCAGGGGCTCGCTACGAGCAGTACTTC. Variable domain in full (rest from reference TRBV5-4 and TRBJ2-7): ETGVTQSPTHLIKTRGQQVTLRCSSQSGHNTVSWYQQALGQGPQFIFQYYREEENGRGNFPPRFSGLQFPNYSSELNVNALELDDSALYLCASSFGAGARYEQYFGPGTRLTVT.

This chain connects TRBV5-1 to TRBJ2-7; 9 nucleotides agree with TRBD1. The CDR3 has 13 amino acids. CDR1 is SGHRS, CDR2 YFSETQ, per germline. V shed 5 bases and J 5 bases; nucleotides not matched to a gene: 5. The CDR3 DNA is TGCGCCAGCAGTTGGGACAGGGCCCACGAGCAGTACTTC. As protein: CASSWDRAHEQYF. Drawing the rest from reference TRBV5-1 and TRBJ2-7, the complete variable domain is KAGVTQTPRYLIKTRGQQVTLSCSPISGHRSVSWYQQTPGQGLQFLFEYFSETQRNKGNFPGRFSGRQFSNSRSEMNVSTLELGDSALYLCASSWDRAHEQYFGPGTRLTVT.

CDR3 in amino acids: CASIRDTSNTEAFF. The DNA of the CDR3 is TGTGCCAGCATCCGGGACACCTCGAACACTGAAGCTTTCTTT. The gene calls are TRBV27 and TRBJ1-1; D possibly corresponds to TRBD1 (6 bases). CDR3 length equals 14 residues. The V and J ends lost 7 bases and 1 base respectively, with 13 bases between them. Per the germline V gene, CDR1 is MNHEY and CDR2 is SMNVEV (reference sequence).

V and J are TRBV5-1 and TRBJ1-6; TRBD1 might be the D (6 bases). This CDR3 has 16 amino acids. Trimming stripped 3 bases from V and 6 bases from J, with 16 bases between. Per germline, CDR1 SGHRS and CDR2 YFSETQ. The CDR3 DNA is TGCGCCAGCAGCTACCTGCTGAGGACAGCTAATTCACCCCTCCACTTT. It codes for CASSYLLRTANSPLHF.

This clone was detected once. V usage is TRBV29-1 and J usage is TRBJ2-3; D remains unclear. The V and J ends lost 0 bases and 8 bases respectively, with 15 bases between them. There are 14 residues in the CDR3. Germline V gene sequence: CDR1 SQVTM, CDR2 ANQGSEA. The CDR3 here is CSVEETALFGTQYF. The DNA for the CDR3 is TGCAGCGTTGAAGAAACAGCTCTCTTCGGTACGCAGTATTTT.

The DNA of the CDR3 is TGTGCCACACAGCACGGGGGAACTGAAGCTTTCTTT. Encoded protein: CATQHGGTEAFF. The chain combines TRBV28 with TRBJ1-1, with a tentative D call TRBD1 (5 bases). Germline V gene data show CDR1 as MDHEN and CDR2 as SYDVKM. Trimming stripped 10 bases from V and 5 bases from J, with 14 bases between. The CDR3 totals 12 residues.

The chain is built from TRBV19 and TRBJ2-5; 7 positions agree with TRBD2. J gave up 2 bases and V 10 bases, and 7 bases lay outside the gene matches. Germline V gene sequence: CDR1 LNHDA, CDR2 SQIVND (reference sequence). The CDR3 runs 13 residues. This chain's CDR3 is CATTKGGQETQYF. The CDR3 region has the DNA TGTGCCACCACCAAGGGAGGGCAAGAGACCCAGTACTTC.

The rearrangement links TRBV7-9 to TRBJ1-3; D uncertain. V was pared by 6 bases and J by 6 bases, with 6 bases between. Germline V gene sequence: CDR1 SEHNR, CDR2 FQNEAQ (reference sequence). The CDR3 sequence is 11 residues long. CDR3 sequence reads: CASSRENTIYF. For the CDR3, the DNA is TGTGCCAGCAGTCGGGAAAACACCATATATTTT.

The chain is built from TRBV19 and TRBJ1-5; maybe TRBD1 (5 bases). Trimming shortened V by 9 bases and J by 0 bases, and 24 bases separated the two germline ends. This CDR3 region has 18 residues. The germline V gene encodes CDR1 LNHDA and CDR2 SQIVND (reference sequence). The CDR3 DNA follows: TGTGCCAGCCGCCGCGGCAGGGACTTTATAGGTAGCAATCAGCCCCAGCATTTT. Translation gives CASRRGRDFIGSNQPQHF.

V gene TRBV27 combines with J gene TRBJ2-7, with TRBD2 matching 7 bases. Germline CDR1 MNHEY, CDR2 SMNVEV (reference sequence). Losses at the gene ends were 0 bases for V and 5 bases for J; bases not matched to a gene: 10. This CDR3 is built from 16 residues. The CDR3 bases are TGTGCCAGCAGTTTATCGTGGGAGGGGCGGGGGAACGAGCAGTACTTC. Residues: CASSLSWEGRGNEQYF.

This rearrangement joins TRBV5-5 to TRBJ2-1, with a possible D match to TRBD1 (6 bases). Trimming took 4 bases from V and 1 from J, leaving 21 bases between them. The CDR3 runs 18 residues. The germline gives CDR1 SGHKS, CDR2 YYEKEE (reference sequence). CDR3 nucleotides: TGTGCCAGCAGCAAGGGTATTCCAGGGGTAGTTTCCTACAATGAGCAGTTCTTC. Amino acids: CASSKGIPGVVSYNEQFF.

A single count supports this clone. The genes are TRBV29-1 and TRBJ1-1; weak D call: TRBD1 (6 bases). Germline-derived CDR1 and CDR2 are SQVTM and ANQGSEA. Trimming pared 4 bases from V and 0 bases from J, leaving 12 bases between. This CDR3 has 14 amino acids. The CDR3: CSVAFRGMNTEAFF. CDR3 sequence (DNA): TGCAGCGTTGCCTTCAGGGGAATGAACACTGAAGCTTTCTTT.

The chain couples TRBV13 to TRBJ1-3, with a tentative D call TRBD1 (6 bases). V was clipped by 2 bases and J by 3 bases, with 17 bases between them. This CDR3 has 17 amino acids. Germline values: CDR1 PRHDT, CDR2 FYEKMQ (reference sequence). CDR3 sequence reads: CASSLYPRGSNGNTIYF. CDR3 bases: TGTGCCAGCAGCTTATACCCCAGGGGTTCGAATGGAAACACCATATATTTT.